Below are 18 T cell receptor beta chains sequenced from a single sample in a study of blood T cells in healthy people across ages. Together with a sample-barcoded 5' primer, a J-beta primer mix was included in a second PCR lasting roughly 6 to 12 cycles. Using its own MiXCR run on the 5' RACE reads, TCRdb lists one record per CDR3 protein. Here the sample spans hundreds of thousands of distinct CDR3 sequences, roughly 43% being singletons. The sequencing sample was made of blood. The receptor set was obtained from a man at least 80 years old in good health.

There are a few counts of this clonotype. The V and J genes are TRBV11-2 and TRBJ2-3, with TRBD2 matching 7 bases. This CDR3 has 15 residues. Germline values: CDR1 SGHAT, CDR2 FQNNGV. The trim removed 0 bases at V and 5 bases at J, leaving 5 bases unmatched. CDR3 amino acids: CASSLDGLVGDTQYF. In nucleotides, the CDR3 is TGTGCCAGCAGCTTAGATGGACTAGTCGGAGATACGCAGTATTTT. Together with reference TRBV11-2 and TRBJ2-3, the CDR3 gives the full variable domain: EAGVAQSPRYKIIEKRQSVAFWCNPISGHATLYWYQQILGQGPKLLIQFQNNGVVDDSQLPKDRFSAERLKGVDSTLKIQPAKLEDSAVYLCASSLDGLVGDTQYFGPGTRLTVL.

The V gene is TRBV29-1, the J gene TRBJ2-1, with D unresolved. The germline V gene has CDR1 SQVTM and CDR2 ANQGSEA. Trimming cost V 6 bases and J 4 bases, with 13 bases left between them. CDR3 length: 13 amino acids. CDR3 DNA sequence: TGCAGCGTCACCGAAATTAGGTACAATGAGCAGTTCTTC. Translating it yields CSVTEIRYNEQFF.

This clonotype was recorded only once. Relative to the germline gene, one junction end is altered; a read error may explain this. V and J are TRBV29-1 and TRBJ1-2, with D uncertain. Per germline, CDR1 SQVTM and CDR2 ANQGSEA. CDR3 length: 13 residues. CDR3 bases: TGCAGCGTTGAAGTCGGAGCTAACTATGGCTGCACCTTC. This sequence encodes CSVEVGANYGCTF.

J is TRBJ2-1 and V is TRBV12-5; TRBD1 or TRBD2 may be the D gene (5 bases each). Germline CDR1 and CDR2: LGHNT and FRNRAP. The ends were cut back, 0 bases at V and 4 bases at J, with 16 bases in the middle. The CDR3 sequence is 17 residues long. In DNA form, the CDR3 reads TGTGCTAGTGGTTTGGTACTCGGGGCTGGCGGATACAATGAGCAGTTCTTC. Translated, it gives CASGLVLGAGGYNEQFF.

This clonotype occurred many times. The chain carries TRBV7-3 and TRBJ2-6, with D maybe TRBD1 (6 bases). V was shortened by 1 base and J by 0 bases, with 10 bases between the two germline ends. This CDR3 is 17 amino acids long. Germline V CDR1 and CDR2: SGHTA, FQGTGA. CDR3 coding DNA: TGTGCCAGCAGCTTAATGGGGGCTACCTCTGGGGCCAACGTCCTGACTTTC. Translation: CASSLMGATSGANVLTF.

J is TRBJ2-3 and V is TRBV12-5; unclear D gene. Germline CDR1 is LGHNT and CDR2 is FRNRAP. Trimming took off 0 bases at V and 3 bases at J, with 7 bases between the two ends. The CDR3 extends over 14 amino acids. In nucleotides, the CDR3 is TGTGCTAGTGGTTTGGTACAAACGACAGATACGCAGTATTTT. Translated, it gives CASGLVQTTDTQYF.

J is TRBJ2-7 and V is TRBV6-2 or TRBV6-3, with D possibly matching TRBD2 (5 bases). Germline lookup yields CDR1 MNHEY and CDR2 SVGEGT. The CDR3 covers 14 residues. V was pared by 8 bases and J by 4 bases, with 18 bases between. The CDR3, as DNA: TGTGCCAGCCAGCAGCGGTCGGAGGCTTACGAGCAGTACTTC. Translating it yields CASQQRSEAYEQYF.

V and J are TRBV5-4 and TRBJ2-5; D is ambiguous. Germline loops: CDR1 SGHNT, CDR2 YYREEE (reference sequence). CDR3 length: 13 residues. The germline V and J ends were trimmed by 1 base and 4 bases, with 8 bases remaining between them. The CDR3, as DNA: TGTGCCAGCAGCTTGTATGGCGGAGAGACCCAGTACTTC. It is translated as CASSLYGGETQYF.

The CDR3 region is CSASVGSSYTF. The CDR3 DNA follows: TGCAGTGCTAGTGTAGGCAGCTCCTACACCTTC. The V gene is TRBV20-1, the J gene TRBJ1-2, with D unclear. Looked up from germline, CDR1 is DFQATT and CDR2 is SNEGSKA (reference sequence). The germline V and J ends were trimmed by 3 bases and 10 bases, with 12 bases remaining between them. CDR3 length: 11 residues.

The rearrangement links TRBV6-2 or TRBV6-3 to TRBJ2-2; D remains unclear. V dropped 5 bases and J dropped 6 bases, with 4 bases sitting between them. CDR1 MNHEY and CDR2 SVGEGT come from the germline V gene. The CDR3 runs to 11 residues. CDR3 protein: CASSPPGELFF. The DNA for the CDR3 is TGTGCCAGCAGTCCCCCCGGGGAGCTGTTTTTT.

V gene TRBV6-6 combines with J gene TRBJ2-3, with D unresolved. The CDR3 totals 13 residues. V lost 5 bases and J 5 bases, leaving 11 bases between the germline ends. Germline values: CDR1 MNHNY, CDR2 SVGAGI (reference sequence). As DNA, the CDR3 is TGTGCCAGCAGTCGAGCTAGGCAAGATACGCAGTATTTT. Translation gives CASSRARQDTQYF.

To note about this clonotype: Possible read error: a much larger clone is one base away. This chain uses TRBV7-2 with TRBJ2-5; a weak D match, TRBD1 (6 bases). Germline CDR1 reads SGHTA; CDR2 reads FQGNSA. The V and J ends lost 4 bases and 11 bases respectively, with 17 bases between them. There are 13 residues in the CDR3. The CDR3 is CASSSFRDNEQYF. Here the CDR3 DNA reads TGTGCCAGCAGCTCCTTCCGGGACAATGAGCAGTACTTC. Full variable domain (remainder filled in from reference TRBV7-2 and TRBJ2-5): GAGVSQSPSNKVTEKGKDVELRCDPISGHTALYWYRQSLGQGLEFLIYFQGNSAPDKSGLPSDRFSAERTGGSVSTLTIQRTQQEDSAVYLCASSSFRDNEQYFGPGTRLLVL.

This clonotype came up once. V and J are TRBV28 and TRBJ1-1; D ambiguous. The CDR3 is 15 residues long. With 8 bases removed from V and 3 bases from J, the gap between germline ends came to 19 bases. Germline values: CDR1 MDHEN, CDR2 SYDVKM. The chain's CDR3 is CASLESGREDTEAFF. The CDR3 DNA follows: TGTGCCAGCCTAGAATCGGGCCGGGAGGACACTGAAGCTTTCTTT.

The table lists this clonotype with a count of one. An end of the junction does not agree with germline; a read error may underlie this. CDR3 nucleotides: TGTGCCGCCAGTGATTCTCCAGATACGCAGTATTTT. The encoded protein is CAASDSPDTQYF. This rearrangement joins TRBV24-1 to TRBJ2-3; unclear D gene. This CDR3 has 12 residues. Germline CDR1 and CDR2: KGHDR and SFDVKD.

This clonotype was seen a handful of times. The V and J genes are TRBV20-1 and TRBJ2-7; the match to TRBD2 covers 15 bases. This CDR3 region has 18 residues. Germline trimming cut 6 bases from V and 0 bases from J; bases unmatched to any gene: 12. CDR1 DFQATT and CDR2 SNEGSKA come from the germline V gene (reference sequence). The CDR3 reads CSAYAGTSGRSSSYEQYF. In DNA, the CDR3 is TGCAGTGCCTACGCCGGGACTAGCGGGAGGTCATCCTCCTACGAGCAGTACTTC.

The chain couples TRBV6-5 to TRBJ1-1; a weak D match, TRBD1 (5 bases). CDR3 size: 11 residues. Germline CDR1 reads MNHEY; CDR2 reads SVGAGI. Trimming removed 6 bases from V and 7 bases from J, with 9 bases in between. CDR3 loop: CASSRDGEAFF. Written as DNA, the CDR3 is TGTGCCAGCAGCCGGGACGGTGAAGCTTTCTTT.

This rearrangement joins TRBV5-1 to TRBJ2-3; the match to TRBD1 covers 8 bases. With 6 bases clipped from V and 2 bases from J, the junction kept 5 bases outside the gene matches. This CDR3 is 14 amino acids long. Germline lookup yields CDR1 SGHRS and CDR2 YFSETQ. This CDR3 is CASTRDRPTDTQYF. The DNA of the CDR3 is TGCGCCAGCACCCGGGACAGGCCCACAGATACGCAGTATTTT.

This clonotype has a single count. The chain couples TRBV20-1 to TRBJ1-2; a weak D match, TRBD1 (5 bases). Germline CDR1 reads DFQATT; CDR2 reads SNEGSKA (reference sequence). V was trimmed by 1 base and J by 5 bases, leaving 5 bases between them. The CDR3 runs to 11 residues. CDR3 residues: CSARAGYGYTF. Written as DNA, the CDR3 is TGCAGTGCTAGAGCAGGGTATGGCTACACCTTC.